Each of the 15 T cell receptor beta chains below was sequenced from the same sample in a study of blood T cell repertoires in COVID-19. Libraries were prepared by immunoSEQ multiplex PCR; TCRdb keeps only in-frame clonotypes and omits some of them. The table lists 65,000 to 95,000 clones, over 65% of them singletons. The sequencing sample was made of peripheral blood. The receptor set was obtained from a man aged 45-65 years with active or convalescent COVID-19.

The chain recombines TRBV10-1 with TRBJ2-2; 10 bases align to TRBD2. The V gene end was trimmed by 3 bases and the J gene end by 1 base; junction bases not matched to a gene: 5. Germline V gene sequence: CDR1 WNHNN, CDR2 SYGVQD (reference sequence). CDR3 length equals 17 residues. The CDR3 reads CASSDPTSGLNTGELFF. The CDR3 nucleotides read TGCGCCAGCAGTGACCCGACTAGCGGGCTGAACACCGGGGAGCTGTTTTTT.

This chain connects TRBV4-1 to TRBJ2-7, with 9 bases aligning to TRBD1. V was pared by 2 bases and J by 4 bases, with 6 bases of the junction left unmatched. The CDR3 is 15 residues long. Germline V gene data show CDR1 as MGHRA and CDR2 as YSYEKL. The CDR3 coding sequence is TGCGCCAGCAGCCAACCGGGACAGGGAATTTACGAGCAGTACTTC. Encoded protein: CASSQPGQGIYEQYF.

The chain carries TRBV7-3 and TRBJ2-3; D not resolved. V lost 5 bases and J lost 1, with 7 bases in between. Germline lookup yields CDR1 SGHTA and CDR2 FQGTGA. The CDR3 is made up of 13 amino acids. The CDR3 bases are TGTGCCAGCAGCCGCCGGGGCACAGATACGCAGTATTTT. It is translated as CASSRRGTDTQYF.

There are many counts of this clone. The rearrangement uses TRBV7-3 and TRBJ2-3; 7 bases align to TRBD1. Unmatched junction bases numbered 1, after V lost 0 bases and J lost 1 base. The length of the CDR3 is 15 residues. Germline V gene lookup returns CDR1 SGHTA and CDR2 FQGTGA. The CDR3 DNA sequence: TGTGCCAGCAGCTTAACGAGGGGGCGCACAGATACGCAGTATTTT. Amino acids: CASSLTRGRTDTQYF.

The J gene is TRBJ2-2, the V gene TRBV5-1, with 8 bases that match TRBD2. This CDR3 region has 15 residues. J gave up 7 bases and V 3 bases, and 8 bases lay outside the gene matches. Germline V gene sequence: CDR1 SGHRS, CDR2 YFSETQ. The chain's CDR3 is CASSSQGLVGGELFF. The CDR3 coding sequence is TGCGCCAGCAGCTCCCAGGGACTAGTGGGCGGGGAGCTGTTTTTT.

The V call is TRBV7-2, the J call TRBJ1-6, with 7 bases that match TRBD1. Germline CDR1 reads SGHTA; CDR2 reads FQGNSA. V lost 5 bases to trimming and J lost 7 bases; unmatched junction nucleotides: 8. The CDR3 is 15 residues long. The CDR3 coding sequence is TGTGCCAGCAGCCCGCAGACAGGGAGAAATTCACCCCTCCACTTT. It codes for CASSPQTGRNSPLHF.

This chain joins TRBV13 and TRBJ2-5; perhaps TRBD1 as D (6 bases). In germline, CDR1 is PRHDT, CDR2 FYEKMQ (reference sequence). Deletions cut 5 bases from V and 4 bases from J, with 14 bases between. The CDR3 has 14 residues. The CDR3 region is CASSHRQVGETQYF. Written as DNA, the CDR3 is TGTGCCAGCAGCCACAGACAGGTCGGAGAGACCCAGTACTTC. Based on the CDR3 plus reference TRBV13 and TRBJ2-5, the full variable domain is AAGVIQSPRHLIKEKRETATLKCYPIPRHDTVYWYQQGPGQDPQFLISFYEKMQSDKGSIPDRFSAQQFSDYHSELNMSSLELGDSALYFCASSHRQVGETQYFGPGTRLLVL.

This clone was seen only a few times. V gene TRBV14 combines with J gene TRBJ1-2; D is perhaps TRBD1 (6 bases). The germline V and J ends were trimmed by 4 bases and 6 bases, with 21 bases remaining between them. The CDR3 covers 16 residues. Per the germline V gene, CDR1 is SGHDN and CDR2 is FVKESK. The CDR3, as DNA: TGTGCCAGCAGCCGTCCAAGGGGGTTCCAACTAGATGGCTACACCTTC. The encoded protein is CASSRPRGFQLDGYTF.

CDR3 sequence: CASSYAQTGRADTQYF. The CDR3 DNA reads TGCGCCAGCAGCTACGCCCAGACAGGGAGAGCAGATACGCAGTATTTT. V usage is TRBV5-1 and J usage is TRBJ2-3; 7 positions match TRBD1. The V segment lost 3 bases and the J segment 4 bases; nucleotides outside the gene matches: 11. The CDR3 runs 16 residues. Germline-derived CDR1 and CDR2 are SGHRS and YFSETQ.

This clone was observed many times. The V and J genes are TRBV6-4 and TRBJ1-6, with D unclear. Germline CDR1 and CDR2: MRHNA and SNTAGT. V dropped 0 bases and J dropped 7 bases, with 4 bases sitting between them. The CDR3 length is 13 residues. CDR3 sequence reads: CASSDSENSPLHF. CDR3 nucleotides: TGTGCCAGCAGTGACTCGGAGAATTCACCCCTCCACTTT.

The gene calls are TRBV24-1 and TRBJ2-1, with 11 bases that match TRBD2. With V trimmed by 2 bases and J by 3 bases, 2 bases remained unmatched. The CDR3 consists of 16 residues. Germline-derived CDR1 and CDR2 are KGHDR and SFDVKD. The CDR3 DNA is TGTGCCACCAGTGATTCTAGCGGGGGGCTCTACAATGAGCAGTTCTTC. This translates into CATSDSSGGLYNEQFF.

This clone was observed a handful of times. The CDR3 loop reads CASRTGATNTEAFF. Written as DNA, the CDR3 is TGTGCCAGTAGAACAGGGGCTACGAACACTGAAGCTTTCTTT. This chain connects TRBV19 to TRBJ1-1; 7 positions match TRBD1. CDR3 length equals 14 residues. The J segment lost 1 base and the V segment lost 6 bases, leaving 5 bases of the junction unmatched. Germline V CDR1 and CDR2: LNHDA, SQIVND (reference sequence).

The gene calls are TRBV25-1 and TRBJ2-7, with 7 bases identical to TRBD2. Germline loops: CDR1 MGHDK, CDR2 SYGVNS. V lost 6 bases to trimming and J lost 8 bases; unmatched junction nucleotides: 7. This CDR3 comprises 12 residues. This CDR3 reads CASSSLATKQYF. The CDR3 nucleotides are TGTGCCAGCAGCTCACTAGCGACCAAGCAGTACTTC.

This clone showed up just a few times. CDR3 in amino acids: CASSLDRGQVKLFF. As DNA, the CDR3 is TGTGCCAGCAGTCTCGACAGGGGGCAGGTAAAACTGTTTTTT. The chain employs TRBV6-5 and TRBJ1-4; TRBD1 aligns across 10 bases. V shed 5 bases, J shed 10 bases, and the junction held 7 bases outside the gene matches. The CDR3 is made up of 14 amino acids. Germline CDR1 reads MNHEY; CDR2 reads SVGAGI.

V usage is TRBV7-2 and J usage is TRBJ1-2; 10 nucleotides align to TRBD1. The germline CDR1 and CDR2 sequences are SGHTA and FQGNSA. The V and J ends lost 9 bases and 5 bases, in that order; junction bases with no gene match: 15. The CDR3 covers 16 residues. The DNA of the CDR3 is TGTGCCAGAGATGACAGGGGGCAAAATGAGTATTATGGCTACACCTTC. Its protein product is CARDDRGQNEYYGYTF.